This T cell receptor (beta chain) was sequenced in a study of T cells in Graves' hyperthyroidism and ophthalmopathy. Researchers amplified the TCR beta CDR3 regions from RNA transcripts. Researchers ran a first-round RT-PCR on the TCR CDR3 using the HTBI primer set. A single record per CDR3 protein comes from TCRdb applying MiXCR to the multiplex PCR reads. The top ten clones hold roughly 55% of a sample with 200,000 to 250,000 distinct CDR3 sequences, less than 20% of them seen once. This clonotype was observed a handful of times. Trimming removed 0 bases from V and 12 bases from J, with 17 bases in between. Germline assignment: CDR1 MNHEY and CDR2 SVGAGI. This CDR3 contains 14 residues. Hyperthyroidism in the patients, aged 18 to 65, was newly diagnosed and under 2 months in duration.

Sample: blood. This receptor was taken from a woman aged 50 to 60 with Graves' hyperthyroidism. The rearrangement links TRBV6-5 to TRBJ1-2; D gene unclear. The CDR3 here is CASSYSSGLRGHTF. CDR3 in DNA: TGTGCCAGCAGTTACTCGTCGGGGTTGCGAGGCCACACCTTC.